These T cell receptor beta chains were read from a single sample in a study of T cell repertoires in cytomegalovirus infection. TCRdb re-derived calls from the reads in MiXCR, one entry per CDR3 protein. The data contain roughly 500,000 distinct CDR3 sequences, roughly a third of them singletons. These receptors have no identified antigens. The sample was cultured PBMCs, taken from culture after CMV antigen stimulation. The receptors come from a human donor in good health (CMV status not recorded). Some clones in this sample may be carry-over from other donors' samples. Both conserved end residues are part of each CDR3. D genes are given only for firm matches. Rows give clone size only sometimes, using once, few, many, or a class for an expanded clone.

d_gene: NA; j_gene: TRBJ1-1; v_gene: TRBV2; abundance: NA; CDR3aa: CAVNARGQQNTEAFF; CDR3nt: TGTGCCGTAAACGCGCGTGGACAGCAGAACACTGAAGCTTTCTTT
d_gene: TRBD2; j_gene: TRBJ2-2; v_gene: TRBV12-3/TRBV12-4; abundance: NA; CDR3aa: CTSSTWTSGATGELFF; CDR3nt: TGTACCAGCAGTACGTGGACTAGCGGAGCCACCGGGGAGCTGTTTTTT
d_gene: NA; j_gene: TRBJ2-7; v_gene: TRBV11-2; abundance: few; CDR3aa: CASSLAGRHEQYF; CDR3nt: TGTGCCAGCAGCTTAGCAGGGCGCCACGAGCAGTACTTC
d_gene: NA; j_gene: TRBJ2-6; v_gene: TRBV10-3; abundance: NA; CDR3aa: CAISETPSGANVLTF; CDR3nt: TGTGCCATCAGCGAGACTCCCTCTGGGGCCAACGTCCTGACTTTC
d_gene: NA; j_gene: TRBJ2-1; v_gene: TRBV6-5; abundance: NA; CDR3aa: CASSYSPPVGGNEQFF; CDR3nt: TGTGCCAGCAGTTACTCCCCCCCAGTCGGAGGGAATGAGCAGTTCTTC
d_gene: NA; j_gene: TRBJ2-3; v_gene: TRBV7-2; abundance: NA; CDR3aa: CASSWGEPDTQYF; CDR3nt: TGTGCCAGCAGCTGGGGAGAACCAGATACGCAGTATTTT
d_gene: NA; j_gene: TRBJ2-1; v_gene: TRBV6-5; abundance: NA; CDR3aa: CASSYLPWTAPAYNEQFF; CDR3nt: TGTGCCAGCAGTTACCTTCCTTGGACAGCCCCCGCCTACAATGAGCAGTTCTTC
d_gene: NA; j_gene: TRBJ2-3; v_gene: TRBV7-3; abundance: few; CDR3aa: CASGTGTGADTQYF; CDR3nt: TGTGCCAGCGGAACGGGAACGGGGGCAGATACGCAGTATTTT
d_gene: TRBD2; j_gene: TRBJ2-1; v_gene: TRBV4-1; abundance: few; CDR3aa: CASSQVSGSPGNEQFF; CDR3nt: TGCGCCAGCAGCCAAGTTAGCGGGAGCCCAGGGAATGAGCAGTTCTTC
d_gene: TRBD1; j_gene: TRBJ2-5; v_gene: TRBV5-6; abundance: few; CDR3aa: CASSWDRKETQYF; CDR3nt: TGTGCCAGCAGCTGGGACAGAAAAGAGACCCAGTACTTC
d_gene: NA; j_gene: TRBJ1-2; v_gene: TRBV5-6; abundance: NA; CDR3aa: CASSLEAGVGYGYTF; CDR3nt: TGTGCCAGCAGCTTGGAAGCCGGAGTCGGCTATGGCTACACCTTC
d_gene: TRBD2; j_gene: TRBJ2-2; v_gene: TRBV4-2; abundance: NA; CDR3aa: CASSQDRGGSGTGELFF; CDR3nt: TGTGCCAGCAGCCAAGATCGGGGGGGGAGTGGCACCGGGGAGCTGTTTTTT
d_gene: NA; j_gene: TRBJ2-1; v_gene: TRBV7-2; abundance: many; CDR3aa: CASSPGQAYNEQFF; CDR3nt: TGTGCCAGCAGCCCAGGGCAGGCCTACAATGAGCAGTTCTTC
d_gene: NA; j_gene: TRBJ1-3; v_gene: TRBV6-6; abundance: few; CDR3aa: CASSYSVTAEPNTIYF; CDR3nt: TGTGCCAGCAGTTACTCTGTGACAGCAGAACCAAACACCATATATTTT
d_gene: TRBD1; j_gene: TRBJ2-1; v_gene: TRBV12-3/TRBV12-4; abundance: NA; CDR3aa: CASSPPGQATDEQFF; CDR3nt: TGTGCCAGCAGCCCACCGGGACAGGCGACGGATGAGCAGTTCTTC
d_gene: NA; j_gene: TRBJ2-1; v_gene: TRBV20-1; abundance: NA; CDR3aa: CSARDQWGNEQFF; CDR3nt: TGCAGTGCTAGAGATCAGTGGGGGAATGAGCAGTTCTTC
d_gene: NA; j_gene: TRBJ2-6; v_gene: TRBV6-5; abundance: few; CDR3aa: CASSNTGTGANVLTF; CDR3nt: TGTGCCAGCAGTAATACAGGGACTGGGGCCAACGTCCTGACTTTC
d_gene: NA; j_gene: TRBJ1-1; v_gene: TRBV29-1; abundance: few; CDR3aa: CSVGTAGLAFF; CDR3nt: TGCAGCGTTGGGACGGCCGGCTTAGCTTTCTTT
d_gene: NA; j_gene: TRBJ1-1; v_gene: TRBV5-1; abundance: NA; CDR3aa: CASSLVSWSEAFF; CDR3nt: TGCGCCAGCAGCTTGGTCAGTTGGAGTGAAGCTTTCTTT
d_gene: NA; j_gene: TRBJ2-1; v_gene: TRBV6-2/TRBV6-3; abundance: few; CDR3aa: CASSYPRETVRRRNEQFF; CDR3nt: TGTGCCAGCAGTTACCCCCGAGAGACCGTAAGGAGGCGAAATGAGCAGTTCTTC